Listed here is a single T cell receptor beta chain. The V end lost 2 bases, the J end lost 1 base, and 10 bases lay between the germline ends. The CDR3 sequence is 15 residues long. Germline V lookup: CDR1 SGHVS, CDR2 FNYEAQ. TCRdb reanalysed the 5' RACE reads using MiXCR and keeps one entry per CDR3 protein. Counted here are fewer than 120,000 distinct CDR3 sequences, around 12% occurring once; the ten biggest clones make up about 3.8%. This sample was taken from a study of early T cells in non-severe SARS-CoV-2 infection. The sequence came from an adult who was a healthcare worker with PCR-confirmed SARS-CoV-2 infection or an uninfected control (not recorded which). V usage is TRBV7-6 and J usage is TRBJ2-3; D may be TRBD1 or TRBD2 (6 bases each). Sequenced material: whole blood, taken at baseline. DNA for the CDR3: TGTGCCAGCAGCTTACGGGGGCGCGGCACAGATACGCAGTATTTT. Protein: CASSLRGRGTDTQYF.